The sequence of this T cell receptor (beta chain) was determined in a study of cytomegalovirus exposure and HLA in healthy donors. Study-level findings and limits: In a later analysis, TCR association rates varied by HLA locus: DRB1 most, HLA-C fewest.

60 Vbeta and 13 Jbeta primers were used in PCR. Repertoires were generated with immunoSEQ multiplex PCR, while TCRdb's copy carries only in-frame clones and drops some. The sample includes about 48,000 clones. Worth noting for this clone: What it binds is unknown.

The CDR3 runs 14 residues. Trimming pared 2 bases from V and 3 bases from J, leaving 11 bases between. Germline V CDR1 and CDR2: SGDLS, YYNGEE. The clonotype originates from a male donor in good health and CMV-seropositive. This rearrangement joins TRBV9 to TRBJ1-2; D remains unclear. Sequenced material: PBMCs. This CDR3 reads CASSVGESHYGYTF. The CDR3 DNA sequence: TGTGCCAGCAGCGTTGGGGAGAGTCACTATGGCTACACCTTC. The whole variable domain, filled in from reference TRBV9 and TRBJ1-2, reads DSGVTQTPKHLITATGQRVTLRCSPRSGDLSVYWYQQSLDQGLQFLIQYYNGEERAKGNILERFSAQQFPDLHSELNLSSLELGDSALYFCASSVGESHYGYTFGSGTRLTVV.